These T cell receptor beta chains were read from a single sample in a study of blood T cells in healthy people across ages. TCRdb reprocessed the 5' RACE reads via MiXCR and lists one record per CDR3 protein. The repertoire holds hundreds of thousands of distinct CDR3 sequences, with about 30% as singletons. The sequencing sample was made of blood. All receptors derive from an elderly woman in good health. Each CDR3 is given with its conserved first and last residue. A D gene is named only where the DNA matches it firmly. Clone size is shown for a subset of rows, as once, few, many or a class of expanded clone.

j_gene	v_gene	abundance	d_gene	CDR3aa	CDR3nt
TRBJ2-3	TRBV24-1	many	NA	CATSGGEDTQYF	TGTGCCACCAGTGGGGGAGAAGATACGCAGTATTTT
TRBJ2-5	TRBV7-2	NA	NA	CAISLALAGAQAQYF	TGTGCCATCAGCTTAGCGTTGGCAGGGGCCCAGGCCCAGTACTTT
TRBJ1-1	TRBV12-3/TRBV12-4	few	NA	CASSPQGQRLITEAFF	TGTGCCAGCAGTCCCCAAGGACAGAGATTAATAACTGAAGCTTTCTTT
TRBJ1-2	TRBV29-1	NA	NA	CSAEGGAYGYTF	TGCAGCGCTGAGGGGGGGGCCTATGGCTACACCTTC
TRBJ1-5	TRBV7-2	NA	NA	CASSLGAGPGQPQHF	TGTGCCAGCAGCTTAGGGGCAGGGCCAGGGCAGCCCCAGCATTTT
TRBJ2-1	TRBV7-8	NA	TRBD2	CASRLPLSGGRQETQFF	TGTGCCAGCAGGCTCCCCTTGTCGGGGGGAAGGCAAGAGACCCAGTTCTTC
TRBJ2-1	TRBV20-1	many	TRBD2	CSAFRTSGLNEQFF	TGCAGTGCCTTTCGGACTAGCGGCTTGAATGAGCAGTTCTTC
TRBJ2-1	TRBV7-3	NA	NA	CASSLTQQYNEQFF	TGTGCCAGCAGCTTAACGCAACAGTACAATGAGCAGTTCTTC
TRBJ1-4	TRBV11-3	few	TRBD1	CASSPGGTANEKLFF	TGTGCCAGCAGCCCTGGGGGGACAGCCAATGAAAAACTGTTTTTT
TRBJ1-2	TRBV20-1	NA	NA	CSAYSRGVYGYTF	TGCAGTGCGTATTCCAGGGGCGTCTATGGCTACACCTTC
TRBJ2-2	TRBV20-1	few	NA	CSARQGGSTGELFF	TGCAGTGCTAGACAGGGTGGCTCGACCGGGGAGCTGTTTTTT
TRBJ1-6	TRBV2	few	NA	CASSPGGGTSYSPLHF	TGTGCCAGCAGTCCCGGGGGGGGGACCAGTTATTCACCCCTCCACTTT
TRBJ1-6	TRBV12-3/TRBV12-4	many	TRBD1	CASRTGTEVSPLHF	TGTGCCAGCAGGACCGGGACAGAGGTTTCACCCCTCCACTTT